The clone carrying this T cell receptor (beta chain) was picked up one time. The data were taken from a study of PD-1 blockade in classical Hodgkin lymphoma. Using immunoSEQ multiplex PCR, the repertoire was profiled, and TCRdb retains in-frame clones only, with some absent. The sample yields about 12,000 clones, 70% to 90% seen once. Patients all relapsed after autologous stem cell transplantation, and there was variation in brentuximab vedotin exposure. V dropped 0 bases and J dropped 5 bases, with 14 bases sitting between them. CDR1 is SGHNT and CDR2 is YYREEE in the germline V gene (reference sequence). The CDR3 is 16 amino acids.

The sequences come from peripheral blood mononuclear cells (PBMCs), collected at baseline. J is TRBJ2-2 and V is TRBV5-4; unclear D gene. The clonotype was recovered from a human donor with classical Hodgkin lymphoma. CDR3 region: CASSLGGNTKTGELFF. DNA for the CDR3: TGTGCCAGCAGCTTGGGGGGAAATACTAAAACCGGGGAGCTGTTTTTT.